This T cell receptor beta chain was recovered during a study of cytomegalovirus exposure and HLA in healthy donors. General study points: One later analysis, an examination of the 90 to 150 validation repertoires, found that first-cohort TCR clusters tended to co-occur in them. CMV antigen specificity was confirmed in vitro for a few CMV-associated chains. Despite most TCR sequences being rare, some public TCRs occurred in many donors.

Sequenced by immunoSEQ multiplex PCR; TCRdb stores in-frame clones only, minus some. The top ten hold 3.5% to 4% of the sample, which has 65,000 to 90,000 clones, around nine tenths seen once. On this clone: Its antigen is not known.

It was the approximately 110-subject validation cohort, separate from the approximately 690-subject first cohort, to which the donors belonged. V was pared by 3 bases and J by 0 bases, with 12 bases between. The CDR3 extends over 15 amino acids. The germline V gene has CDR1 SQVTM and CDR2 ANQGSEA. The sequence derives from a young woman in good health and CMV-seropositive. Sequenced material: PBMCs. The chain is built from TRBV29-1 and TRBJ2-1; a weak D match, TRBD1 (5 bases). The DNA of the CDR3 is TGCAGCGTTGATTTGGACAATCGCTCCTACAATGAGCAGTTCTTC. Protein product: CSVDLDNRSYNEQFF.